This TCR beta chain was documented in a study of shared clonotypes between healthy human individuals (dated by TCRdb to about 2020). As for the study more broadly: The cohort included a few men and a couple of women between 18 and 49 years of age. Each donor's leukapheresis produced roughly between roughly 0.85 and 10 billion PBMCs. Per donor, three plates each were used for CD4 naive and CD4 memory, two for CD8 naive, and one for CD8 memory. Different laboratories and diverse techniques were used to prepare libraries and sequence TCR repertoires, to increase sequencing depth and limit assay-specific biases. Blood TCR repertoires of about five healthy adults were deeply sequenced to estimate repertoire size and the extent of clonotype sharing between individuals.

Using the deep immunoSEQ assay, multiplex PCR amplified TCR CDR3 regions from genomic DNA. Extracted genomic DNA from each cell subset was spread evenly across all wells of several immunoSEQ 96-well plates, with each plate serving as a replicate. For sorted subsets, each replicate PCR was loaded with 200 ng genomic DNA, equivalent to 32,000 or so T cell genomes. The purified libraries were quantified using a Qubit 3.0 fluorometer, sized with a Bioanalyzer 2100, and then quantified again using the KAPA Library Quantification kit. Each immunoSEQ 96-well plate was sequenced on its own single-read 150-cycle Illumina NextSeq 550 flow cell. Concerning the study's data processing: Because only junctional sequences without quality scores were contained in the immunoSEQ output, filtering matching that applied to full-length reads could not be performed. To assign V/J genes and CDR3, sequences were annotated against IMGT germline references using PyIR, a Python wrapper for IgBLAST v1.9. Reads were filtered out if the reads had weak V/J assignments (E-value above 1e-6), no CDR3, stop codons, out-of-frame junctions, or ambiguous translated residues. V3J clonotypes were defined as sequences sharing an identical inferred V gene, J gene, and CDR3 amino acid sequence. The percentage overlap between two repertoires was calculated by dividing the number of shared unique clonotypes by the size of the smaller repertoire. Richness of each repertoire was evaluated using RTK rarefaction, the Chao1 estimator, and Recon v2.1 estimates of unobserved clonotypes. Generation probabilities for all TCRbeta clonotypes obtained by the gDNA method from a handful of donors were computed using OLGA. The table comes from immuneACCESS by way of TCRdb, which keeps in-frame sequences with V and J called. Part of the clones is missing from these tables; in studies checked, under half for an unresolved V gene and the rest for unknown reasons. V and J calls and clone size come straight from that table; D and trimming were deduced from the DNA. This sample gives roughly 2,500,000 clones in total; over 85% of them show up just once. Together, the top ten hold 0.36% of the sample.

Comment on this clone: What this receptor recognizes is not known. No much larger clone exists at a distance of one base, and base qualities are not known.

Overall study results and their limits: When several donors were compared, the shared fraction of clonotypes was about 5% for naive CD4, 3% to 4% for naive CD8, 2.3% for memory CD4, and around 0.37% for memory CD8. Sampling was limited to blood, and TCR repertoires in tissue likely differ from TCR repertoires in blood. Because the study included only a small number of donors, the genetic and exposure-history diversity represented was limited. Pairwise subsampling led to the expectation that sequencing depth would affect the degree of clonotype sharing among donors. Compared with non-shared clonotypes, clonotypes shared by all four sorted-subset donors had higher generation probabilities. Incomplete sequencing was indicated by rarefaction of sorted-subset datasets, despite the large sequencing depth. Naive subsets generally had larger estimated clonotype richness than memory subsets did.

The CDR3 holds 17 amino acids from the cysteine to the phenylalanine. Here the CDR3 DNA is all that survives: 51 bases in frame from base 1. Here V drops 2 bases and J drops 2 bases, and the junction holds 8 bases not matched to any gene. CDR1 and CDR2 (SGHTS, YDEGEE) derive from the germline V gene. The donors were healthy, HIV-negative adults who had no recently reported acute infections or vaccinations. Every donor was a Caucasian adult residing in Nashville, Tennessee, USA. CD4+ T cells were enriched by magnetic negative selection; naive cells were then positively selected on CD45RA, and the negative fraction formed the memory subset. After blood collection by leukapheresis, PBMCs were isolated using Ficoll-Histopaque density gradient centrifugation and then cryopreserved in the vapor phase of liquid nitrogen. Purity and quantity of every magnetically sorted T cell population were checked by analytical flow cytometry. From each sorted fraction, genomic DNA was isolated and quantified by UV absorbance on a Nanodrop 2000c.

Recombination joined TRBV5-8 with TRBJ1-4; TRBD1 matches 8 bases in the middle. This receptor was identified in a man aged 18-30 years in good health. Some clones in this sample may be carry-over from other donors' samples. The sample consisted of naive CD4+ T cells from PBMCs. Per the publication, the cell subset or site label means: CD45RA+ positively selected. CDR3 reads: CASSFDRGVSTNEKLFF. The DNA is TGTGCCAGCAGCTTCGACAGGGGTGTTTCGACTAATGAAAAACTGTTTTTT.